Described below is a single T cell receptor beta chain sequence and its context. Its antigen remains unidentified. Base qualities are not recorded, but no much larger clone differs from it by a single base. The data derive from a study of blood T cell repertoires in COVID-19 (dated by TCRdb to the early 2020s). Study-wide context: Samples from collaborators originated in the United States, Italy and Spain and spanned both the acute and convalescent phases of COVID-19. The material from the prospective study consisted of cDNA or gDNA derived from T cells, B-cell-depleted T cells, or PBMCs. The dataset comprised deeply sampled blood TCRbeta repertoires from subjects exposed to, actively infected with, or recovered from COVID-19. The repertoires were released in a freely available public database meant as a resource for research on the immune response to SARS-CoV-2. The samples were drawn from the first 160 participants of the ongoing ImmuneRACE study and from roughly 1,300 subjects provided by 6 global collaborators. Sample metadata almost always included a de-identified subject ID, COVID-19 status, age in years and sex. HLA class I and class II types, where available, came from metadata supplied by the sample provider rather than from assay-based typing. Here is what the overall study found, with its caveats: The amount of clinical and demographic metadata varied by source and participant and was provided uncurated.

TCRbeta CDR3 regions were amplified from genomic DNA using the immunoSEQ Assay, a bias-controlled multiplex PCR. Turning to the authors' computational methods: Nucleated cell counts per sample were estimated from amplification of reference gene primers within the assay. Sequence reads were collapsed and filtered to measure the absolute abundance of every unique TCRbeta CDR3 rearrangement. For each sample, productive Simpson clonality was calculated as the square root of Simpson's diversity index over productive rearrangements. TCRdb mirrors the immuneACCESS table, restricted to in-frame sequences. Some clones are absent from its copies; in checked studies, under half trace to an unresolved V gene, and the reason for the others is unknown. V, J and clone size derive from that table, while D and trimming were established from the DNA sequence. The sample table shows 150,000 to 200,000 clones, and 90% are seen once. The ten largest clonotypes hold around 0.53% of the sample.

Each collaborating institution followed its own protocols to collect whole blood in K2EDTA tubes. Collaborator samples were shipped for TCRbeta analysis as frozen whole blood, isolated PBMCs, or DNA extracted from either sample type. Sequencing used peripheral blood. The clonotype was recovered from a man in his forties or fifties with acute or convalescent COVID-19.

The CDR3 sequence is CASSWGLAGVSGELFF. The DNA sequence is given as TGTGCCAGCAGTTGGGGACTAGCGGGAGTCAGCGGGGAGCTGTTTTTT. The chain joins TRBV28 to TRBJ2-2; 14 bases in between match TRBD2. V has 4 bases trimmed and J has 7 bases trimmed; junction bases matching no gene number 5. CDR1 and CDR2 are read off the germline V gene as MDHEN and SYDVKM. The CDR3 numbers 16 residues from cysteine through phenylalanine. Only the CDR3 portion is preserved as DNA: 48 bases, with reading frame beginning at the first base. With all but the CDR3 taken from the reference TRBV28 and TRBJ2-2 genes, the full variable domain is: DVKVTQSSRYLVKRTGEKVFLECVQDMDHENMFWYRQDPGLGLRLIYFSYDVKMKEKGDIPEGYSVSREKKERFSLILESASTNQTSMYLCASSWGLAGVSGELFFGEGSRLTVL.